The following is a T cell receptor (beta chain) sequence with its context. As processed by the authors: Estimation of nucleated cell counts was performed using reference gene primer amplification. Produced via immunoSEQ multiplex PCR; TCRdb's table is partial and in-frame only. The V and J calls and clone size were taken over from that table, and D and trimming were inferred from the DNA. The sample includes roughly 180,000 clones, approximately 85% of them seen just once. This entry is derived from a study of blood T cell repertoires in COVID-19. Study-level background: COVID-19 samples collected from the United States, Italy and Spain covered acute and convalescent phases. Nucleic acid was either cDNA or gDNA, and it came from T cells, B-cell-depleted T cells, or PBMCs.

Looked up from germline, CDR1 is SEHNR and CDR2 is FQNEAQ (reference sequence). This CDR3 spans 14 amino acids. V lost 0 bases, J lost 9 bases, and 12 bases lay in between. The specimen was peripheral blood. V is TRBV7-9 and J is TRBJ1-5; no definite D call. The source of this sequence is a woman in her forties or fifties with COVID-19, enrolled during active disease. This CDR3 is CASSLANAGGPQHF. The CDR3 nucleotides read TGTGCCAGCAGCTTAGCTAATGCTGGAGGGCCCCAGCATTTT.